These T cell receptor beta chains were read from a single sample in a study of Ad26.COV2.S vaccination and SARS-CoV-2 variants. The table came from immunoSEQ multiplex PCR; TCRdb's copy has only in-frame clones and leaves some out. The sample yields more than 300,000 clones, roughly 80% seen once. Sequencing was performed on peripheral blood, taken in a trial of Ad26.COV2.S vaccine versus placebo. The receptors were gathered from a person aged 18-60 years who received the Ad26.COV2.S COVID-19 vaccine or a placebo. Both conserved end residues are part of each CDR3. D genes are given only for firm matches. Clone size appears in some rows only: once, few, many, or a class for an expanded clone.

v_call	d_call	j_call	clone_size	cdr3_nt	cdr3_aa
TRBV30	.	TRBJ2-7	.	TGTGCCTGGAGTGTACGGGGGCTAGGTCTGGGAGACGAGCAGTACTTC	CAWSVRGLGLGDEQYF
TRBV19	TRBD1	TRBJ2-2	.	TGTGCCAGTAGTATCGGTTTAGGGGGCCCGAACACCGGGGAGCTGTTTTTT	CASSIGLGGPNTGELFF
TRBV2	TRBD2	TRBJ2-7	.	TGTGCCAGCAGTGAAGACACCTTGGGAGGGTACGAGCAGTACTTC	CASSEDTLGGYEQYF
TRBV5-1	TRBD1	TRBJ1-2	few	TGCGCCAGCAGCTTGGGACAGGGCGATGGCTACACCTTC	CASSLGQGDGYTF
TRBV20-1	TRBD1	TRBJ1-6	.	TGCAGTGCTAGTCCTGGGACAGGGAATTCACCCCTCCACTTT	CSASPGTGNSPLHF
TRBV29-1	.	TRBJ2-7	.	TGCAGCGTTGAAGACAGGGACAACTCCTACGAGCAGTACTTC	CSVEDRDNSYEQYF
TRBV5-1	.	TRBJ2-1	.	TGCGCCAGCAGCGTGTTAGCGGCCCTCTCCTACAATGAGCAGTTCTTC	CASSVLAALSYNEQFF
TRBV10-3	.	TRBJ2-5	.	TGTGCCATCAGTAAGGGGGGAGAGACCCAGTACTTC	CAISKGGETQYF
TRBV27	TRBD2	TRBJ2-7	once	TGTGCCAGCAGCTCGGGACTAGCGGGGGGCCGTGTTCCCTACGAGCAGTACTTC	CASSSGLAGGRVPYEQYF
TRBV5-1	TRBD1	TRBJ2-7	.	TGCGCCAGCAGCTCACAGGGGGGCCACGAGCAGTACTTC	CASSSQGGHEQYF
TRBV11-3	TRBD1	TRBJ1-4	.	TGTGCCAGCAGCTCGCAGGGGGCTACTGAAAAACTGTTTTTT	CASSSQGATEKLFF
TRBV2	.	TRBJ1-1	.	TGTGCCAGCAGTGAGTCTACCACTTACGAAGCTTTCTTT	CASSESTTYEAFF
TRBV24-1	.	TRBJ1-3	.	TGTGCCACCAGCCATATGCGGACTCCTGGAAACACCATATATTTT	CATSHMRTPGNTIYF
TRBV3-1/TRBV3-2	TRBD2	TRBJ2-5	.	TGTGCCAGCAGGGGACTAGCGGGGGAAGAGACCCAGTACTTC	CASRGLAGEETQYF
TRBV5-5	TRBD1	TRBJ2-5	.	TGTGCCAGCAGCTTGGTCACAGGGGGCGCTGGGACCCAGTACTTC	CASSLVTGGAGTQYF
TRBV24-1	.	TRBJ2-5	.	TGTGCCACCAGTGACGATAATCGGGAGACCCAGTACTTC	CATSDDNRETQYF
TRBV6-4	TRBD1	TRBJ1-4	few	TGTGCCAGCAGTGAACAACAGGGGGCAGGGGAAAAACTGTTTTTT	CASSEQQGAGEKLFF
TRBV28	.	TRBJ1-5	once	TGTGCCAGCAGTCCCCTCCCGGGGTTCGGTCAGCCCCAGCATTTT	CASSPLPGFGQPQHF
TRBV7-8	.	TRBJ1-5	.	TGTGCCAGCAGCGTGGCCTATAGCAATCAGCCCCAGCATTTT	CASSVAYSNQPQHF
TRBV5-4	TRBD1	TRBJ1-5	.	TGTGCCAGCAGCTTGGACAGGGGTCTTCAGCCCCAGCATTTT	CASSLDRGLQPQHF
TRBV15	.	TRBJ2-2	.	TGTGCCACCAGCAGAGATACCCCCGACCCACAGGGAGGATACACCGGGGAGCTGTTTTTT	CATSRDTPDPQGGYTGELFF
TRBV3-1/TRBV3-2	.	TRBJ1-1	.	TGTGCCAGCAGCCAAGGGAGAGCAGGGATGAACACTGAAGCTTTCTTT	CASSQGRAGMNTEAFF
TRBV5-5	.	TRBJ2-2	.	TGTGCCAGCAGCTCGCCCAGATTAACCGGGGAGCTGTTTTTT	CASSSPRLTGELFF
TRBV7-3	.	TRBJ2-1	.	TGTGCCAGCAGCTTAAGCGGGGGCGGCTCGGATGAGCAGTTCTTC	CASSLSGGGSDEQFF
TRBV6-5	.	TRBJ2-2	.	TGTGCCAGCAGTCGGACAGCCCTCCGCACCGGGGAGCTGTTTTTT	CASSRTALRTGELFF
TRBV3-1/TRBV3-2	TRBD2	TRBJ2-7	.	TGTGCCAGCCGTCGGACTAGCGAGAACTACGAGCAGTACTTC	CASRRTSENYEQYF
TRBV19	.	TRBJ1-1	.	TGTGCCAGTCAATATTTGACGGAAGCGAACACTGAAGCTTTCTTT	CASQYLTEANTEAFF
TRBV13	TRBD2	TRBJ2-5	.	TGTGCCAGCAGCTTAGTAGCGGGGGGCGGAGAGACCCAGTACTTC	CASSLVAGGGETQYF